The clone carrying this TCR beta chain was observed once. Trimming took 5 bases from V and 5 from J, leaving 16 bases between them. This CDR3 contains 14 residues. CDR1 and CDR2 (germline): SEHNR, FQNEAQ (reference sequence). A sample-barcoded 5' primer and a J-beta primer mix were used in a second PCR of roughly 7 to 11 cycles. All samples gave at least 2.5 million CDR3-containing paired-end reads. One entry per CDR3 protein results from TCRdb running MiXCR on the 5' RACE reads. The top ten hold 18% of the sample, which has some 710,000 distinct CDR3 sequences, roughly 46% seen once. The data belong to a study of blood T cells in healthy people across ages.

Material for sequencing was blood. This chain joins TRBV7-9 and TRBJ2-7; D may be TRBD2 (5 bases). The sequence was collected from an elderly man in good health. The CDR3 coding sequence is TGTGCCAGCAGCCCGAGGACTGCCCAGCACGAGCAGTACTTC. Residues: CASSPRTAQHEQYF.